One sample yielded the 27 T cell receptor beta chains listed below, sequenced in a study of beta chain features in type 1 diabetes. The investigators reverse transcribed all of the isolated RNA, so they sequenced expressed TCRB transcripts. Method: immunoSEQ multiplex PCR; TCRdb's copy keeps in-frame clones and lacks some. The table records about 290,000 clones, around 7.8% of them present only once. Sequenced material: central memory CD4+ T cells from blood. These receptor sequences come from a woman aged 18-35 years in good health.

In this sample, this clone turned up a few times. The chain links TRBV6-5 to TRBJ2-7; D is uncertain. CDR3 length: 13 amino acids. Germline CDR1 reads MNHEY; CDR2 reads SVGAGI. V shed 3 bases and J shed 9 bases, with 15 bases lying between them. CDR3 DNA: TGTGCCAGCAGTTATCGGGCATTACGCGGGCAGTACGTC. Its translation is CASSYRALRGQYV.

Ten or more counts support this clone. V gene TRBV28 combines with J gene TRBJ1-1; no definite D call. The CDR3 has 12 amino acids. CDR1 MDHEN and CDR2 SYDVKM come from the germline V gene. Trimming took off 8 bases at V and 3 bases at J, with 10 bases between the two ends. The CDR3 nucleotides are TGTGCCAGCCAGGCGGTGGACACTGAAGCTTTCTTT. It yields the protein CASQAVDTEAFF. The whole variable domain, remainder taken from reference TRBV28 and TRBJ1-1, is DVKVTQSSRYLVKRTGEKVFLECVQDMDHENMFWYRQDPGLGLRLIYFSYDVKMKEKGDIPEGYSVSREKKERFSLILESASTNQTSMYLCASQAVDTEAFFGQGTRLTVV.

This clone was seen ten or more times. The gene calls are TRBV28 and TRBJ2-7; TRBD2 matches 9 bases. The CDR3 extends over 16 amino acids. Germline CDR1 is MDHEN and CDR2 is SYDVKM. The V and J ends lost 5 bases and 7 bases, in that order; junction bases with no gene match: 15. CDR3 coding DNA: TGTGCCAGCAGTCCCCTAACGGGACTAGCCAGGGAAGAGCAGTACGTC. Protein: CASSPLTGLAREEQYV.

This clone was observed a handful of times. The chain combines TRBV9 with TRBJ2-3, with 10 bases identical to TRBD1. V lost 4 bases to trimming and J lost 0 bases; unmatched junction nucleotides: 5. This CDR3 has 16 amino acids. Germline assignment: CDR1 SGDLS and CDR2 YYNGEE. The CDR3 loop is CASSPRTGGSTDTQYF. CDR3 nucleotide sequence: TGTGCCAGCAGCCCACGGACAGGGGGGAGCACAGATACGCAGTATTTT. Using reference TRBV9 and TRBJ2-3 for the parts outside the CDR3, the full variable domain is DSGVTQTPKHLITATGQRVTLRCSPRSGDLSVYWYQQSLDQGLQFLIQYYNGEERAKGNILERFSAQQFPDLHSELNLSSLELGDSALYFCASSPRTGGSTDTQYFGPGTRLTVL.

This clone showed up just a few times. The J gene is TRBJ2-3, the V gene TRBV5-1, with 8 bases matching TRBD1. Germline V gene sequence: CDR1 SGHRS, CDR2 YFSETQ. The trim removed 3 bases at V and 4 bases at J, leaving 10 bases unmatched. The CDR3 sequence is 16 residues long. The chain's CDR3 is CASSSRTGSMPDTQYF. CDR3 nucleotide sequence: TGCGCCAGCAGCTCCCGGACAGGGAGTATGCCAGATACGCAGTATTTT.

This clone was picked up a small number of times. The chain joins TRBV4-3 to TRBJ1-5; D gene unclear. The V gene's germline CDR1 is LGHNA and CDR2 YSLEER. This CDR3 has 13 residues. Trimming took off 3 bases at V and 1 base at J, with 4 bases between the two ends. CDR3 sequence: CASSQGSNQPQHF. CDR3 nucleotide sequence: TGCGCCAGCAGCCAGGGGAGCAATCAGCCCCAGCATTTT.

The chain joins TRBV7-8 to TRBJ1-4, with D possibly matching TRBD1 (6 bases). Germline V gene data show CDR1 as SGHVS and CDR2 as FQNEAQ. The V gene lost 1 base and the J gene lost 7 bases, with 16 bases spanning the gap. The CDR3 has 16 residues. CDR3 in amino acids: CASSLVAGAGGEKLFF. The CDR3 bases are TGTGCCAGCAGCTTAGTGGCGGGGGCCGGTGGTGAAAAACTGTTTTTT.

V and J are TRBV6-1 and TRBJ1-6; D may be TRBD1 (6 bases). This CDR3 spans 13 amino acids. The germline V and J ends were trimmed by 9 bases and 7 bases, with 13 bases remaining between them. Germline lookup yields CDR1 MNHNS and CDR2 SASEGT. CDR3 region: CASTGTSNSPLHF. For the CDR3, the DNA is TGTGCCAGTACAGGGACTTCCAATTCACCCCTCCACTTT.

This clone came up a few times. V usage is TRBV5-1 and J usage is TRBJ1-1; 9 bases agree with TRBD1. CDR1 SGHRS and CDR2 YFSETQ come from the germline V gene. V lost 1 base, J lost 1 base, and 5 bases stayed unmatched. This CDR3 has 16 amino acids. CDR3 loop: CASSLKTGQGNTEAFF. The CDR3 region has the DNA TGCGCCAGCAGCTTGAAGACGGGACAGGGGAACACTGAAGCTTTCTTT.

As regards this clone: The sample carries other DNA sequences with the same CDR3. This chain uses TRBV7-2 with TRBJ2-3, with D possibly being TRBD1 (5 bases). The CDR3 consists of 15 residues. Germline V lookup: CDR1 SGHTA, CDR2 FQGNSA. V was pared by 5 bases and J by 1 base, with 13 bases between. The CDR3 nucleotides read TGTGCCAGCAGCCCCCAGGGTGGGGGCACAGATACGCAGTATTTT. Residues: CASSPQGGGTDTQYF. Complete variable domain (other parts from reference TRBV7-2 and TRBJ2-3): GAGVSQSPSNKVTEKGKDVELRCDPISGHTALYWYRQSLGQGLEFLIYFQGNSAPDKSGLPSDRFSAERTGGSVSTLTIQRTQQEDSAVYLCASSPQGGGTDTQYFGPGTRLTVL.

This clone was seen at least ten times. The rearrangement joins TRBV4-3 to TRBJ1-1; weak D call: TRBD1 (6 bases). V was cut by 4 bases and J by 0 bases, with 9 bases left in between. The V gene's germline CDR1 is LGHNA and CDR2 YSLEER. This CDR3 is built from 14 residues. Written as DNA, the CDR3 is TGCGCCAGCAGCCCGTGGACAGTGAACACTGAAGCTTTCTTT. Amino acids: CASSPWTVNTEAFF.

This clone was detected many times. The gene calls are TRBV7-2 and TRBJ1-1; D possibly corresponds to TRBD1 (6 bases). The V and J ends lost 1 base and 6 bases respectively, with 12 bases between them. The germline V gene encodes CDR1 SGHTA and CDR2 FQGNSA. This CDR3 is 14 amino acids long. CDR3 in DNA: TGTGCCAGCAGCTTAGATGGGGGGGCTCCTGAAGCTTTCTTT. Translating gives CASSLDGGAPEAFF.

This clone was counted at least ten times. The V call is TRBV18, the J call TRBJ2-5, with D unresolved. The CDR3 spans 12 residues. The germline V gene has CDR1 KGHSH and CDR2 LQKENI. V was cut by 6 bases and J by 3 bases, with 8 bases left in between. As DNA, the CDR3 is TGTGCCAGCTCTTTTGAGGAAGAGACCCAGTACTTC. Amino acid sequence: CASSFEEETQYF.

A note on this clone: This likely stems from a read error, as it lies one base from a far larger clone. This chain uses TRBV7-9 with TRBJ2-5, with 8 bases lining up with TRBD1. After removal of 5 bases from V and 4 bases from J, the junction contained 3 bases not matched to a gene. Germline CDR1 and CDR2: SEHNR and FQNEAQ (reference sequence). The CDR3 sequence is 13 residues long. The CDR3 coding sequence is TGTGCCAGCAGCCCACAGGGGGGAGAGACCCAGTACTTC. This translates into CASSPQGGETQYF.

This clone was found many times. DNA for the CDR3: TGCGCCAGCTCACCCCAAGCGGCGAGCGATGAGCAGTTCTTC. It encodes CASSPQAASDEQFF. The chain links TRBV5-1 to TRBJ2-1; D might be TRBD2 (5 bases). Trimming removed 7 bases at V and 8 bases at J, with 19 bases between. CDR1 and CDR2 (germline): SGHRS, YFSETQ. The CDR3 sequence is 14 residues long.

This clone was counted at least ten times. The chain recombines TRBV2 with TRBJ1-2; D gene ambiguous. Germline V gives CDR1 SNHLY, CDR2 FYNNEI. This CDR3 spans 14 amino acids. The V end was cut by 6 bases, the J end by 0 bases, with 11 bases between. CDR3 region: CASSATVANYGYTF. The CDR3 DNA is TGTGCCAGCAGCGCGACGGTCGCTAACTATGGCTACACCTTC.

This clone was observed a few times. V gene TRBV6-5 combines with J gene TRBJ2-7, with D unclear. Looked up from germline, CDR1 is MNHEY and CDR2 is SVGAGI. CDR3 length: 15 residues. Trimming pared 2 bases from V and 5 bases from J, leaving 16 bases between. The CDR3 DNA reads TGTGCCAGCAGTTACGGGTCGCAGCGTTGGGACGAGCAGTACTTC. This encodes CASSYGSQRWDEQYF.

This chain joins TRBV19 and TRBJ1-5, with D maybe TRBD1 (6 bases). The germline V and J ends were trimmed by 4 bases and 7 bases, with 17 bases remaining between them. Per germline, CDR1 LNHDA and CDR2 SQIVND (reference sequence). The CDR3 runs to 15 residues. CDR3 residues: CASSTTGGAGQPQHF. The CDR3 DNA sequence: TGTGCCAGTAGTACTACTGGGGGGGCAGGGCAGCCCCAGCATTTT.

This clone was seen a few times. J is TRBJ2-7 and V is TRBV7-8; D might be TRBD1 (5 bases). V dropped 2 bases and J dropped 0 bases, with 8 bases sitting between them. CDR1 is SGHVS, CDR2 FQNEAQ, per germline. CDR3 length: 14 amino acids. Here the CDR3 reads CASSLQGASYEQYF. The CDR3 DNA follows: TGTGCCAGCAGCTTACAAGGGGCCTCCTACGAGCAGTACTTC.

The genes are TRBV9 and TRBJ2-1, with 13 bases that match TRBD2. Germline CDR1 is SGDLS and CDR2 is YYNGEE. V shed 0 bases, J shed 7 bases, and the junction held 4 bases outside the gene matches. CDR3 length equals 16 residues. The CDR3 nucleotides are TGTGCCAGCAGCGTAGTTAGGACTAGCGGGAGAAATGAGCAGTTCTTC. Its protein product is CASSVVRTSGRNEQFF.

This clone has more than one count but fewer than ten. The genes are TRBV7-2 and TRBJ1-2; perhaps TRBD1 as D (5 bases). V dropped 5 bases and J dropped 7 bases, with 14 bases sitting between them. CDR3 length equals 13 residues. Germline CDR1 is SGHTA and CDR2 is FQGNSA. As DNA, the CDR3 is TGTGCCAGCAGCCCAGGGTGGAGTGGTGGCTACACCTTC. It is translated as CASSPGWSGGYTF. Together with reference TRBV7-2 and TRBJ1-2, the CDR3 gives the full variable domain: GAGVSQSPSNKVTEKGKDVELRCDPISGHTALYWYRQSLGQGLEFLIYFQGNSAPDKSGLPSDRFSAERTGGSVSTLTIQRTQQEDSAVYLCASSPGWSGGYTFGSGTRLTVV.

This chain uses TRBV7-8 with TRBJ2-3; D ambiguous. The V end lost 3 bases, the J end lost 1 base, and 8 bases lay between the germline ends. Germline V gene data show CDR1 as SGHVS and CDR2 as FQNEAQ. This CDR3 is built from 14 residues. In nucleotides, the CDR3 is TGTGCCAGCAGCTTCCCTGGGGGCACAGATACGCAGTATTTT. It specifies CASSFPGGTDTQYF.

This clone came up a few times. The CDR3, as DNA: TGTGCCAGCAGCCCCACGACCTATTCAGATACGCAGTATTTT. Encoded protein: CASSPTTYSDTQYF. V is TRBV7-2 and J is TRBJ2-3, with unresolved D. This CDR3 contains 14 residues. CDR1 is SGHTA and CDR2 is FQGNSA in the germline V gene. Trimming stripped 5 bases from V and 4 bases from J, with 13 bases between.

The CDR3 loop is CASSQANAGTVEAEQYF. CDR3 DNA: TGCGCCAGCAGCCAAGCTAACGCAGGGACGGTGGAAGCCGAGCAGTACTTC. The chain couples TRBV4-1 to TRBJ2-7; the D gene could be TRBD1 or TRBD2 (5 bases each). The CDR3 is 17 amino acids. CDR1 is MGHRA, CDR2 YSYEKL, per germline. The V gene lost 1 base and the J gene lost 6 bases, with 22 bases spanning the gap.

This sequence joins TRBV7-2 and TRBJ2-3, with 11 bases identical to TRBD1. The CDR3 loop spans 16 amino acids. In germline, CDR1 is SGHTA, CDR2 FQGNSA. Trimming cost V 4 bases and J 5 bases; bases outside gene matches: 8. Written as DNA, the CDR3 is TGTGCCAGCAGCTCTGCCGGGACAGGGGGTTTAGATACGCAGTATTTT. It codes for CASSSAGTGGLDTQYF.

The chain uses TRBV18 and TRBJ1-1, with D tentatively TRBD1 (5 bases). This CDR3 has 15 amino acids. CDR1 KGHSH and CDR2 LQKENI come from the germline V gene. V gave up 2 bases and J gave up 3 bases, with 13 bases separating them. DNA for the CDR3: TGTGCCAGCTCACCAGTTCGGGGGTTTGACACTGAAGCTTTCTTT. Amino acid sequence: CASSPVRGFDTEAFF. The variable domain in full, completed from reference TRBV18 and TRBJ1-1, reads NAGVMQNPRHLVRRRGQEARLRCSPMKGHSHVYWYRQLPEEGLKFMVYLQKENIIDESGMPKERFSAEFPKEGPSILRIQQVVRGDSAAYFCASSPVRGFDTEAFFGQGTRLTVV.

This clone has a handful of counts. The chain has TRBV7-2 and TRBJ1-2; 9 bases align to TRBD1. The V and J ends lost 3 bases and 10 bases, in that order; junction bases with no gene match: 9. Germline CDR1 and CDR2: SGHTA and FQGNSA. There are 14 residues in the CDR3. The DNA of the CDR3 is TGTGCCAGCAGCTTTCGTCAAGGACAGGGGAACTACACCTTC. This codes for CASSFRQGQGNYTF.